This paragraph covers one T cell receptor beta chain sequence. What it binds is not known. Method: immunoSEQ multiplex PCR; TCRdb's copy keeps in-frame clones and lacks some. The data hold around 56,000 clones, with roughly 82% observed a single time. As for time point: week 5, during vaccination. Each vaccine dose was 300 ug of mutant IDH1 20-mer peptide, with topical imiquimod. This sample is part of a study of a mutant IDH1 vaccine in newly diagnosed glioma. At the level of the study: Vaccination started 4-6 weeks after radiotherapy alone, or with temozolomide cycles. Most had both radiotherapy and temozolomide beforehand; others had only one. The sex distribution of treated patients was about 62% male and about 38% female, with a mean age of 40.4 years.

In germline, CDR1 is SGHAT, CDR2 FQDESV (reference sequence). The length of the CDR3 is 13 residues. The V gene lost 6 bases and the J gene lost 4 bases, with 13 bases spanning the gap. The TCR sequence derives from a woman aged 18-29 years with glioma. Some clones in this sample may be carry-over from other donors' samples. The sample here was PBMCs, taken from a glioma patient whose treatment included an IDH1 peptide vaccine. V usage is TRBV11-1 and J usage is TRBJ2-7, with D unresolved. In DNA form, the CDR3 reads TGTGCCAGCAGTCCGGCTTCACTATACGAGCAGTACTTC. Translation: CASSPASLYEQYF.